The 16 T cell receptor beta chains reported below all come from one sample, sequenced in a study of blood T cell repertoires in COVID-19. Measured with immunoSEQ multiplex PCR; TCRdb has only the in-frame clones, and not every one. The profile covers more than 200,000 clones, with about 87% appearing a single time and roughly 1.7% taken by the ten largest. The sample taken for sequencing was peripheral blood. These receptors all stem from a man aged 65-85 years with acute or convalescent COVID-19.

The V call is TRBV19, the J call TRBJ2-6, with 7 bases fitting TRBD1. The germline V gene encodes CDR1 LNHDA and CDR2 SQIVND (reference sequence). With V trimmed by 7 bases and J by 0 bases, 12 bases remained unmatched. The CDR3 spans 18 residues. CDR3 protein: CASNRRGQDSSGANVLTF. CDR3 sequence (DNA): TGTGCCAGTAATAGGCGAGGACAGGACAGCTCTGGGGCCAACGTCCTGACTTTC.

V usage is TRBV6-5 and J usage is TRBJ1-1, with D perhaps TRBD1 (5 bases). From germline, CDR1 is MNHEY and CDR2 SVGAGI. There are 15 residues in the CDR3. V was pared by 5 bases and J by 4 bases, with 17 bases between. Here the CDR3 DNA reads TGTGCCAGCAGTATACAGGACCCTCTGGGCACTGAAGCTTTCTTT. Translating gives CASSIQDPLGTEAFF.

V is TRBV4-1 and J is TRBJ2-2, with TRBD1 matching over 7 bases. Germline CDR1 reads MGHRA; CDR2 reads YSYEKL. The ends lost 1 base at V and 2 bases at J; junction bases unmatched: 7. The CDR3 runs 17 residues. Here the CDR3 reads CASSQGSRGSNTGELFF. The CDR3 DNA reads as TGCGCCAGCAGCCAAGGATCCAGGGGGTCTAACACCGGGGAGCTGTTTTTT.

The DNA for the CDR3 is TGTGCCAGCAGCCAAGATCCGGGACTAGCGGGGGTCACAGATACGCAGTATTTT. It encodes CASSQDPGLAGVTDTQYF. The chain joins TRBV4-2 to TRBJ2-3, with 14 bases lining up with TRBD2. Germline assignment: CDR1 LGHNA and CDR2 YNFKEQ. CDR3 length: 18 amino acids. The junction had 4 bases not matched to a gene; V was cut back by 0 bases and J by 2 bases.

This chain joins TRBV30 and TRBJ2-6; tentatively, D is TRBD2 (6 bases). Trimming pared 5 bases from V and 2 bases from J, leaving 16 bases between. Looked up from germline, CDR1 is GTSNPN and CDR2 is SVGIG (reference sequence). The CDR3 sequence is 16 residues long. CDR3 sequence: CAWGEEKWAGANVLTF. The CDR3 DNA reads TGTGCCTGGGGGGAGGAGAAATGGGCTGGGGCCAACGTCCTGACTTTC.

J is TRBJ2-5 and V is TRBV5-1; D perhaps matches TRBD1 (6 bases). The CDR3 covers 14 residues. Germline V gives CDR1 SGHRS, CDR2 YFSETQ. V was cut by 1 base and J by 5 bases, with 12 bases left in between. The CDR3 protein is CASSLQGRGETQYF. The CDR3 DNA is TGCGCCAGCAGCTTGCAGGGGCGCGGGGAGACCCAGTACTTC. The full variable domain, its missing parts supplied by reference TRBV5-1 and TRBJ2-5, is KAGVTQTPRYLIKTRGQQVTLSCSPISGHRSVSWYQQTPGQGLQFLFEYFSETQRNKGNFPGRFSGRQFSNSRSEMNVSTLELGDSALYLCASSLQGRGETQYFGPGTRLLVL.

This clone has just a few counts. The chain employs TRBV24-1 and TRBJ1-5, with TRBD1 identical over 7 bases. CDR3 length: 18 amino acids. The V gene's germline CDR1 is KGHDR and CDR2 SFDVKD. With V trimmed by 0 bases and J by 1 base, 8 bases remained unmatched. In nucleotides, the CDR3 is TGTGCCACCAGTGATTTGTGGAGAGGGACAGAGAGCAATCAGCCCCAGCATTTT. This translates into CATSDLWRGTESNQPQHF.

The chain joins TRBV5-1 to TRBJ1-2; 9 nucleotides align to TRBD1. The CDR3 runs 14 residues. Germline trimming cut 0 bases from V and 9 bases from J; bases unmatched to any gene: 6. Germline assignment: CDR1 SGHRS and CDR2 YFSETQ. The DNA of the CDR3 is TGCGCCAGCAGCTTGGAACAGGGGGCTAGTAGCTACACCTTC. It specifies CASSLEQGASSYTF.

This chain connects TRBV5-8 to TRBJ2-2, with 8 bases identical to TRBD2. CDR1 is SGHTS and CDR2 is YDEGEE in the germline V gene. Unmatched junction bases numbered 14, after V lost 4 bases and J lost 6 bases. The CDR3 is made up of 17 amino acids. Here the CDR3 DNA reads TGTGCCAGCAGCCTCCTGGCGGGAGGCCAACACTCCGGGGAGCTGTTTTTT. Its translation is CASSLLAGGQHSGELFF. Combining the CDR3 with reference TRBV5-8 and TRBJ2-2 gives the whole variable domain EAGVTQSPTHLIKTRGQQATLRCSPISGHTSVYWYQQALGLGLQFLLWYDEGEERNRGNFPPRFSGRQFPNYSSELNVNALELEDSALYLCASSLLAGGQHSGELFFGEGSRLTVL.

V usage is TRBV27 and J usage is TRBJ2-1; TRBD1 matches at 11 bases. Germline CDR1 is MNHEY and CDR2 is SMNVEV (reference sequence). The V and J ends lost 6 bases and 4 bases, in that order; junction bases with no gene match: 5. The CDR3 loop spans 15 amino acids. CDR3: CASSPGTGGYNEQFF. The CDR3 DNA reads TGTGCCAGCAGCCCAGGGACAGGGGGGTACAATGAGCAGTTCTTC.

The CDR3 is CASSVLAGGYEQYF. For the CDR3, the DNA is TGTGCCAGCAGCGTCTTAGCGGGAGGTTACGAGCAGTACTTC. The gene calls are TRBV6-5 and TRBJ2-7; 10 bases agree with TRBD2. CDR1 and CDR2 (germline): MNHEY, SVGAGI. The V and J ends lost 6 bases and 4 bases, in that order; junction bases with no gene match: 6. The CDR3 spans 14 residues.

This clone was seen a few times. Other DNA sequences from this sample encode an identical CDR3 as well. V gene TRBV6-5 combines with J gene TRBJ1-2; no firm D call. The CDR3 totals 14 residues. The V end lost 3 bases, the J end lost 0 bases, and 8 bases lay between the germline ends. In germline, CDR1 is MNHEY, CDR2 SVGAGI. CDR3 nucleotide sequence: TGTGCCAGCAGTTATTCCTCGTCTAACTATGGCTACACCTTC. This gives the protein CASSYSSSNYGYTF.

The chain carries TRBV5-1 and TRBJ2-5, with a possible D match to TRBD1 (6 bases). This CDR3 has 16 residues. V was cut by 0 bases and J by 5 bases, with 17 bases left in between. Per the germline V gene, CDR1 is SGHRS and CDR2 is YFSETQ. The CDR3 loop reads CASSLGNREVRETQYF. The CDR3 bases are TGCGCCAGCAGCTTGGGTAACAGGGAAGTTCGGGAGACCCAGTACTTC.

V is TRBV5-1 and J is TRBJ2-7; 7 nucleotides agree with TRBD2. From germline, CDR1 is SGHRS and CDR2 YFSETQ. Losses at the gene ends were 0 bases for V and 4 bases for J; bases not matched to a gene: 7. This CDR3 comprises 15 residues. CDR3 residues: CASSLVASGPYEQYF. The CDR3 DNA sequence: TGCGCCAGCAGCTTGGTTGCTAGCGGCCCGTACGAGCAGTACTTC.

The CDR3 loop is CASSSGQASGPYEQYF. The CDR3 DNA sequence: TGTGCCAGCTCATCCGGACAGGCCAGTGGCCCCTACGAGCAGTACTTC. The chain links TRBV18 to TRBJ2-7, with 7 nucleotides matching TRBD1. CDR1 and CDR2 from the germline V gene are KGHSH and LQKENI. The trim removed 5 bases at V and 2 bases at J, leaving 12 bases unmatched. The CDR3 is 16 residues long.

The chain uses TRBV27 and TRBJ2-2; D is unclear. Germline V CDR1 and CDR2: MNHEY, SMNVEV (reference sequence). Trimming removed 2 bases from V and 1 base from J, with 11 bases in between. The CDR3 has 16 residues. The CDR3 region has the DNA TGTGCCAGCAGTTTAGGTGGGCACTTGAACACCGGGGAGCTGTTTTTT. Its translation is CASSLGGHLNTGELFF.